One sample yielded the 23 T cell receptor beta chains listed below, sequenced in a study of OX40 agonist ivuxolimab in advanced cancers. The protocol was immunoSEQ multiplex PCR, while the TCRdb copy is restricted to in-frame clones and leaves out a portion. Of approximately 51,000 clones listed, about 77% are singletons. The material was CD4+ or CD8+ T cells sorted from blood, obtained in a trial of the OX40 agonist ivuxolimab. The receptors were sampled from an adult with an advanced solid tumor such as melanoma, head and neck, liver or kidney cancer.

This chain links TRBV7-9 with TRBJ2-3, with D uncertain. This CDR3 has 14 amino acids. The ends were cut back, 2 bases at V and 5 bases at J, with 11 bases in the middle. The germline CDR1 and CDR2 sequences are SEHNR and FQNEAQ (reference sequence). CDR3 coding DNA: TGTGCCAGCAGCTTACTCCTCCCGGGAGATACGCAGTATTTT. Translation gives CASSLLLPGDTQYF.

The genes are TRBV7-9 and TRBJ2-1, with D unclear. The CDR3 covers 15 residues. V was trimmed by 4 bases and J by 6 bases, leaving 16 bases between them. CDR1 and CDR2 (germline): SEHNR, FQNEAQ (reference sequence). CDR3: CASSSGPQLGNEQFF. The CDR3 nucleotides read TGTGCCAGCAGCTCAGGACCTCAATTGGGCAATGAGCAGTTCTTC.

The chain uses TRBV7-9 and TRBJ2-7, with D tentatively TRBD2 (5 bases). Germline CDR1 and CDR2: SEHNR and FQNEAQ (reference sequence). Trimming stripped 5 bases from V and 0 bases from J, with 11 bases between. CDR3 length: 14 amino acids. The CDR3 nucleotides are TGTGCCAGCAGCCGCCGGGAAAGCTCCTACGAGCAGTACTTC. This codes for CASSRRESSYEQYF.

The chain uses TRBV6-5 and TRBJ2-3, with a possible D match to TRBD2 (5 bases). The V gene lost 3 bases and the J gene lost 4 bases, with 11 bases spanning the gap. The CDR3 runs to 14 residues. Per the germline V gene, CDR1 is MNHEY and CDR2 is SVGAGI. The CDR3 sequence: CASSYTAGADTQYF. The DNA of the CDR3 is TGTGCCAGCAGTTATACCGCGGGCGCAGATACGCAGTATTTT.

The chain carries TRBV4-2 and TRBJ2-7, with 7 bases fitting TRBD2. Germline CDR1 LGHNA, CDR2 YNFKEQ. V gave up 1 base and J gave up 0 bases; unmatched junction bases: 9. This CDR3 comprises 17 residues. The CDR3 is CASSQGASGPTSYEQYF. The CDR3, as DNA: TGTGCCAGCAGCCAAGGGGCTAGCGGACCGACCTCCTACGAGCAGTACTTC.

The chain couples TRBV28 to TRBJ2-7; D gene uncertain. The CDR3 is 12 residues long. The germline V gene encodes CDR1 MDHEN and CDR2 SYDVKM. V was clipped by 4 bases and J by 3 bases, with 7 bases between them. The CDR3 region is CASSSAFYEQYF. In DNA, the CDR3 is TGTGCCAGCAGTTCCGCATTCTACGAGCAGTACTTC.

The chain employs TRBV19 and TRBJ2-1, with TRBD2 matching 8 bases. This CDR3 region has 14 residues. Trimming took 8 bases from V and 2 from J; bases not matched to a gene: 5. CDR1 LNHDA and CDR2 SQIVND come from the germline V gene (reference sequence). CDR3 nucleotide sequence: TGTGCCAGTGGAAGCGGGAGCGCCTACAATGAGCAGTTCTTC. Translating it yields CASGSGSAYNEQFF.

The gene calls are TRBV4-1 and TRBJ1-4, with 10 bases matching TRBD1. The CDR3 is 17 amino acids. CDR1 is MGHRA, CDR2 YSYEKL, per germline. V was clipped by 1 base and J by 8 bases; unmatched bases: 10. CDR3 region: CASSQVGQGPRGEKLFF. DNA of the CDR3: TGCGCCAGCAGCCAAGTGGGACAGGGGCCGCGGGGGGAAAAACTGTTTTTT.

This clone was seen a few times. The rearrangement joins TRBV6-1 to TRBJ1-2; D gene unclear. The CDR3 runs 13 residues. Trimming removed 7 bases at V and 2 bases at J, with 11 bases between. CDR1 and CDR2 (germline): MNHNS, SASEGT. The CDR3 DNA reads TGTGCCAGCAAGGCGGCAGTCAACTATGGCTACACCTTC. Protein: CASKAAVNYGYTF.

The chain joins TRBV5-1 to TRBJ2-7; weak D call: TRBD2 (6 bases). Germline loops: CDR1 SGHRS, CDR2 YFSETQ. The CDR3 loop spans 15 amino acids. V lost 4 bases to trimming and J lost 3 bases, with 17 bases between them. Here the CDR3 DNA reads TGCGCCAGCAGCCCACAGGAGGGTAGAGTCTACGAGCAGTACTTC. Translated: CASSPQEGRVYEQYF.

Here the CDR3 DNA reads TGTGCCATCAGTGAGGCAAGCGAGCAGTACTTC. It yields the protein CAISEASEQYF. The chain uses TRBV10-3 and TRBJ2-7, with D hard to call. Germline-derived CDR1 and CDR2 are ENHRY and SYGVKD. Between the trimmed V and J ends, which lost 2 bases and 6 bases, there was a span of 5 bases. The CDR3 is 11 amino acids.

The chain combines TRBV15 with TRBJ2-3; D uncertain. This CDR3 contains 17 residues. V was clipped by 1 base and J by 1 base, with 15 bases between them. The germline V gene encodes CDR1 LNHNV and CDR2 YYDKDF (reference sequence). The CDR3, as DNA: TGTGCCACCAGCAGAGTTTCCTCATTTTTTGGCACAGATACGCAGTATTTT. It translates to CATSRVSSFFGTDTQYF. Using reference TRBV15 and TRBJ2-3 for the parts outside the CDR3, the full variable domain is DAMVIQNPRYQVTQFGKPVTLSCSQTLNHNVMYWYQQKSSQAPKLLFHYYDKDFNNEADTPDNFQSRRPNTSFCFLDIRSPGLGDTAMYLCATSRVSSFFGTDTQYFGPGTRLTVL.

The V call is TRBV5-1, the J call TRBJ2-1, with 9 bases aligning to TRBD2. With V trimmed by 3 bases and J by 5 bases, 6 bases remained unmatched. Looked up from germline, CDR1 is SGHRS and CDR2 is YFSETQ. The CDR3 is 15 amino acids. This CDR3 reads CASSWVAGAHNEQFF. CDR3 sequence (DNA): TGCGCCAGCAGCTGGGTAGCGGGAGCGCACAATGAGCAGTTCTTC.

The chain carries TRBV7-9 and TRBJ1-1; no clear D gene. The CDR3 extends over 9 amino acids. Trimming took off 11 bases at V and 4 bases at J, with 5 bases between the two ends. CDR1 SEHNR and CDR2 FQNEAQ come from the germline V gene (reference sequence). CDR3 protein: CAVGTEAFF. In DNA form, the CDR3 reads TGTGCCGTAGGCACTGAAGCTTTCTTT.

CDR3 sequence (DNA): TGTGCCACCAGCAGAGGGGGACTTCACAATGAGCAGTTCTTC. It specifies CATSRGGLHNEQFF. The chain has TRBV15 and TRBJ2-1; D may be TRBD2 (6 bases). Trimming pared 1 base from V and 5 bases from J, leaving 9 bases between. Germline-derived CDR1 and CDR2 are LNHNV and YYDKDF (reference sequence). CDR3 length equals 14 residues.

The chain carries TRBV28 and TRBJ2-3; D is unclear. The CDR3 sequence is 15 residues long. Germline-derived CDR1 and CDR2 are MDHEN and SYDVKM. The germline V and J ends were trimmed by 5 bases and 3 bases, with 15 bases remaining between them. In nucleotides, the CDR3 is TGTGCCAGCAGTCCCTCCCATGTGGGAACAGATACGCAGTATTTT. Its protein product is CASSPSHVGTDTQYF.

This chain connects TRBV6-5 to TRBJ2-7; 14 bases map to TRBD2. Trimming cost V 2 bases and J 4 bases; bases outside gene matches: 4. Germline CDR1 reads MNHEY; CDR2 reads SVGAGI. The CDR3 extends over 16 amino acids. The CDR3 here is CASSYAGTSGSYEQYF. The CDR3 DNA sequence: TGTGCCAGCAGTTACGCGGGGACTAGCGGGAGTTACGAGCAGTACTTC.

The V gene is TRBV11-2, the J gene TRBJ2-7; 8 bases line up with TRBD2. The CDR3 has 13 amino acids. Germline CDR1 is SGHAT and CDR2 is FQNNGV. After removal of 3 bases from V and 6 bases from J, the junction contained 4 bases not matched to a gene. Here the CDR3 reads CASSFRAGVEQYF. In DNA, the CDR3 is TGTGCCAGCAGCTTCCGAGCGGGAGTCGAGCAGTACTTC.

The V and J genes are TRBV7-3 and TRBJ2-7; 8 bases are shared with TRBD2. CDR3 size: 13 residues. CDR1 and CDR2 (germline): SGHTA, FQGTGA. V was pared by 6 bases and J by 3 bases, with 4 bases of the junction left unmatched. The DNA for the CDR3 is TGTGCCAGCAGTTGGGGACTAGGCTACGAGCAGTACTTC. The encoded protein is CASSWGLGYEQYF.

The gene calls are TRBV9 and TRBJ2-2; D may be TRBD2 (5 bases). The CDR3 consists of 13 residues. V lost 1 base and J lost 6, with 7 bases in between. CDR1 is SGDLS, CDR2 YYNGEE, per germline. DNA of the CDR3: TGTGCCAGCAGCGTATTCGGGGCCGGGGAGCTGTTTTTT. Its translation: CASSVFGAGELFF.

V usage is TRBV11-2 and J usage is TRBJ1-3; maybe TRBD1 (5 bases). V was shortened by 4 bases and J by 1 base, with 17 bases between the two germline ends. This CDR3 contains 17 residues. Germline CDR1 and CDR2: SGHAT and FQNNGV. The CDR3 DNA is TGTGCCAGCAGCTCCCGGCCCGGGGGTTTTTCTGGAAACACCATATATTTT. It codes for CASSSRPGGFSGNTIYF.

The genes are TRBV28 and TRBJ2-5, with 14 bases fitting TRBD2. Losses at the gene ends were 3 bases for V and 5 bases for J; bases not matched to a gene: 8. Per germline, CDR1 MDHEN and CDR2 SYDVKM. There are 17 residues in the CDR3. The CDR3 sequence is CASSLTSGRALRETQYF. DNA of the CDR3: TGTGCCAGCAGTTTGACTAGCGGGAGGGCCCTAAGGGAGACCCAGTACTTC. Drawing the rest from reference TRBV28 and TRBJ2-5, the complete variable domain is DVKVTQSSRYLVKRTGEKVFLECVQDMDHENMFWYRQDPGLGLRLIYFSYDVKMKEKGDIPEGYSVSREKKERFSLILESASTNQTSMYLCASSLTSGRALRETQYFGPGTRLLVL.

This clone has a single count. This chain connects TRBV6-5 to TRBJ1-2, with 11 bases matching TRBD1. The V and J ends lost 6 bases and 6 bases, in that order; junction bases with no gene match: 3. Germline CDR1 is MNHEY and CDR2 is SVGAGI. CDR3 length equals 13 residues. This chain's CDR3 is CASRRGQGDGYTF. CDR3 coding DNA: TGTGCCAGCAGGCGGGGACAGGGGGATGGCTACACCTTC.